The rows below give T cell receptor beta chains drawn from one sample of a study of T cells in Graves' hyperthyroidism and ophthalmopathy. TCRdb redid the calling of the multiplex PCR reads with MiXCR, one entry per CDR3 protein. This sample carries 460,000 or so distinct CDR3 sequences, about an eighth of them seen once, and the ten largest clones take under 20%. Sequencing input: blood. These receptors all come from a woman between 18 and 29 years old with Graves' hyperthyroidism. Each CDR3 is given with its conserved first and last residue. A D gene is named only where the DNA matches it firmly. Expanded clones get a size class; other rows say once, few or many, or leave the size out.

d_call	clone_size	cdr3_length	v_call	j_call	cdr3_aa	cdr3_nt
.	.	15	TRBV27	TRBJ1-5	CASSFEGLSNQPQHF	TGTGCCAGCAGTTTTGAAGGCCTTAGCAATCAGCCCCAGCATTTT
.	few	15	TRBV11-1	TRBJ1-1	CASNVRTAMNTEAFF	TGTGCCAGCAACGTTCGAACAGCCATGAACACTGAAGCTTTCTTT
TRBD2	few	15	TRBV9	TRBJ2-3	CASSIGGRSTDTQYF	TGTGCCAGCAGCATCGGCGGGAGATCCACAGATACGCAGTATTTT
.	many	12	TRBV11-3	TRBJ1-1	CASSLDYTEAFF	TGTGCCAGCAGCTTAGATTACACTGAAGCTTTCTTT
.	many	13	TRBV6-1	TRBJ1-1	CASNAGGRTEAFF	TGTGCCAGCAACGCCGGGGGCCGGACTGAAGCTTTCTTT
TRBD1	.	14	TRBV3-1	TRBJ1-1	CASSSDRGHTEAFF	TGTGCCAGCAGCTCCGACAGGGGACACACTGAAGCTTTCTTT
.	.	18	TRBV4-1	TRBJ1-2	CASSQEMAGGGQNYGCTF	TGCGCCAGCAGCCAAGAAATGGCCGGGGGGGGTCAGAACTATGGCTGCACCTTC
TRBD2	many	14	TRBV20-1	TRBJ2-5	CSATPTSGEETQYF	TGCAGTGCTACCCCGACTAGCGGGGAAGAGACCCAGTACTTC
.	few	15	TRBV10-3	TRBJ1-2	CAISVPRPGNYGYTF	TGTGCCATCAGTGTTCCGAGACCGGGTAACTATGGCTACACCTTC
.	many	15	TRBV6-5	TRBJ1-1	CASSYSYDRNTEAFF	TGTGCCAGCAGTTACTCGTATGATAGGAACACTGAAGCTTTCTTT
.	.	13	TRBV29-1	TRBJ1-1	CSALTGWGTEAFF	TGCAGCGCTCTGACAGGTTGGGGGACTGAAGCTTTCTTT
TRBD2	.	18	TRBV27	TRBJ2-2	CASSREPGLAPNTGELFF	TGTGCCAGCAGCCGAGAACCGGGACTAGCGCCGAACACCGGGGAGCTGTTTTTT
TRBD2	few	15	TRBV5-6	TRBJ2-1	CASSLKPGGLVEQFF	TGTGCCAGCAGCTTGAAACCGGGAGGGCTTGTAGAGCAGTTCTTC